The 17 T cell receptor beta chains presented below share a single source sample, sequenced in a study of OX40 agonist ivuxolimab in advanced cancers. Some clones are missing from TCRdb's copy, which holds only in-frame ones; the method was immunoSEQ multiplex PCR. The sample lists roughly 23,000 clones, 80% to 90% seen once, with roughly 30% in the top ten. Material: CD4+ or CD8+ T cells sorted from blood, obtained in a trial of the OX40 agonist ivuxolimab. Receptor source: an adult with an advanced solid tumor such as melanoma, head and neck, liver or kidney cancer.

The genes are TRBV2 and TRBJ1-2, with D perhaps TRBD1 (5 bases). The CDR3 totals 16 residues. Germline values: CDR1 SNHLY, CDR2 FYNNEI. Trimming left V 2 bases short and J 0 bases short, with 13 bases between. The CDR3 bases are TGTGCCAGCAGTGAACAGGGCAACCTATCTAACTATGGCTACACCTTC. Protein sequence: CASSEQGNLSNYGYTF.

J is TRBJ2-1 and V is TRBV7-8; 7 bases align to TRBD2. Germline V gene lookup returns CDR1 SGHVS and CDR2 FQNEAQ. The V segment lost 8 bases and the J segment 1 base; nucleotides outside the gene matches: 11. The CDR3 sequence is 16 residues long. The CDR3 coding sequence is TGTGCCAGCGTTGGGGGGGAGTGGGCATCCTACAATGAGCAGTTCTTC. Protein product: CASVGGEWASYNEQFF. The entire variable domain, with the rest obtained from reference TRBV7-8 and TRBJ2-1, is as follows: GAGVSQSPRYKVAKRGQDVALRCDPISGHVSLFWYQQALGQGPEFLTYFQNEAQLDKSGLPSDRFFAERPEGSVSTLKIQRTQQEDSAVYLCASVGGEWASYNEQFFGPGTRLTVL.

The count of this clone is one. V is TRBV28 and J is TRBJ2-3; TRBD2 matches at 7 bases. Germline V gives CDR1 MDHEN, CDR2 SYDVKM. This CDR3 has 15 residues. Unmatched junction bases numbered 7, after V lost 3 bases and J lost 4 bases. Here the CDR3 DNA reads TGTGCCAGCAGTTTGACGGGGGGAGGCGCAGATACGCAGTATTTT. As protein: CASSLTGGGADTQYF. Using reference TRBV28 and TRBJ2-3 for the parts outside the CDR3, the full variable domain is DVKVTQSSRYLVKRTGEKVFLECVQDMDHENMFWYRQDPGLGLRLIYFSYDVKMKEKGDIPEGYSVSREKKERFSLILESASTNQTSMYLCASSLTGGGADTQYFGPGTRLTVL.

The V gene is TRBV5-1, the J gene TRBJ1-2; weak D call: TRBD1 (5 bases). CDR1 is SGHRS, CDR2 YFSETQ, per germline. Trimming removed 4 bases from V and 6 bases from J, with 16 bases in between. The CDR3 is 14 residues long. The CDR3 DNA reads as TGCGCCAGCAGCCCGGCTGGGGGTAGGAATGGCTACACCTTC. Translated: CASSPAGGRNGYTF.

The rearrangement uses TRBV2 and TRBJ2-1; D may be TRBD2 (5 bases). This CDR3 is built from 15 residues. Trimming pared 3 bases from V and 4 bases from J, leaving 13 bases between. Germline assignment: CDR1 SNHLY and CDR2 FYNNEI. DNA for the CDR3: TGTGCCAGCAGTGAGCACTATTCGGGGTACAATGAGCAGTTCTTC. Translation: CASSEHYSGYNEQFF.

The genes are TRBV7-9 and TRBJ2-5; D is possibly TRBD2 (5 bases). Trimming stripped 11 bases from V and 5 bases from J, with 18 bases between. Germline CDR1 is SEHNR and CDR2 is FQNEAQ (reference sequence). The CDR3 is 13 residues long. In nucleotides, the CDR3 is TGTGCCTCCAATCCACCCCGGGGTGAGACCCAGTACTTC. Protein sequence: CASNPPRGETQYF.

V and J are TRBV2 and TRBJ2-7; 9 bases map to TRBD1. J gave up 2 bases and V 6 bases, and 8 bases lay outside the gene matches. Germline CDR1 reads SNHLY; CDR2 reads FYNNEI. This CDR3 is 15 amino acids long. The CDR3 loop reads CASSGQGREAYEQYF. The CDR3 bases are TGTGCCAGCAGCGGACAGGGGAGAGAAGCCTACGAGCAGTACTTC.

V usage is TRBV9 and J usage is TRBJ2-2; the match to TRBD2 covers 14 bases. The CDR3 runs 18 residues. Trimming at V came to 3 bases and at J to 5 bases, leaving 9 bases not matched to a gene. Germline lookup yields CDR1 SGDLS and CDR2 YYNGEE. As DNA, the CDR3 is TGTGCCAGCAGCGCGCCGGGACTAGCGGGAGTAGGGACCGGGGAGCTGTTTTTT. This gives the protein CASSAPGLAGVGTGELFF.

The J gene is TRBJ2-7, the V gene TRBV27; tentatively, D is TRBD1 (5 bases). Trimming took 6 bases from V and 3 from J, leaving 15 bases between them. Per the germline V gene, CDR1 is MNHEY and CDR2 is SMNVEV (reference sequence). The CDR3 covers 14 residues. The CDR3 sequence: CASSPGRGLYEQYF. CDR3 DNA sequence: TGTGCCAGCAGCCCCGGTAGGGGCCTCTACGAGCAGTACTTC.

V and J are TRBV13 and TRBJ1-1; no clear D. The CDR3 length is 15 residues. V gave up 5 bases and J gave up 6 bases, with 19 bases separating them. Germline V lookup: CDR1 PRHDT, CDR2 FYEKMQ (reference sequence). The CDR3 DNA follows: TGTGCCAGCAGCCCCGAGGGCGTCGGGGAGTCTGAAGCTTTCTTT. Translated, it gives CASSPEGVGESEAFF. Looking up the rest from reference TRBV13 and TRBJ1-1 gives the full variable domain: AAGVIQSPRHLIKEKRETATLKCYPIPRHDTVYWYQQGPGQDPQFLISFYEKMQSDKGSIPDRFSAQQFSDYHSELNMSSLELGDSALYFCASSPEGVGESEAFFGQGTRLTVV.

The V gene is TRBV9, the J gene TRBJ2-7; a weak D match, TRBD2 (6 bases). V shed 4 bases and J shed 6 bases, with 11 bases lying between them. The CDR3 has 12 residues. Per germline, CDR1 SGDLS and CDR2 YYNGEE. The chain's CDR3 is CASSSRDSEQYF. The CDR3 bases are TGTGCCAGCAGCTCCAGGGACTCCGAGCAGTACTTC.

CDR3 coding DNA: TGTGCCTGGAGTTCCGAGGGGACGCAGTATTTT. Its protein product is CAWSSEGTQYF. The genes are TRBV30 and TRBJ2-3; possibly TRBD1 or TRBD2 for D (5 bases each). The CDR3 is 11 amino acids. Trimming took off 2 bases at V and 9 bases at J, with 9 bases between the two ends. The germline gives CDR1 GTSNPN, CDR2 SVGIG (reference sequence).

The chain is built from TRBV4-2 and TRBJ2-7; no reliable D call. CDR1 is LGHNA and CDR2 is YNFKEQ in the germline V gene. This CDR3 is built from 15 residues. The V and J ends lost 0 bases and 2 bases respectively, with 11 bases between them. CDR3 amino acids: CASSQDWLGTYEQYF. DNA for the CDR3: TGTGCCAGCAGCCAAGATTGGTTGGGTACCTACGAGCAGTACTTC.

The chain uses TRBV5-1 and TRBJ2-1, with D maybe TRBD1 (6 bases). The germline V gene encodes CDR1 SGHRS and CDR2 YFSETQ. The CDR3 extends over 13 amino acids. Trimming pared 10 bases from V and 10 bases from J, leaving 21 bases between. The chain's CDR3 is CAAGSRGMGEQFF. DNA of the CDR3: TGCGCCGCCGGAAGCAGGGGAATGGGGGAGCAGTTCTTC.

CDR3 region: CASTPTSGETQYF. The CDR3 DNA follows: TGTGCCAGCACCCCGACTAGCGGGGAGACCCAGTACTTC. V usage is TRBV7-8 and J usage is TRBJ2-5; 10 bases agree with TRBD2. CDR3 length: 13 amino acids. CDR1 and CDR2 from the germline V gene are SGHVS and FQNEAQ. J lost 5 bases, V lost 7 bases, and 4 bases had no gene match.

Only a few counts were recorded for this clone. The chain has TRBV10-3 and TRBJ1-2; D is perhaps TRBD1 (5 bases). V was shortened by 0 bases and J by 6 bases, with 14 bases between the two germline ends. CDR1 and CDR2 (germline): ENHRY, SYGVKD. The CDR3 totals 15 residues. CDR3 region: CAISESPGMGDGYTF. DNA of the CDR3: TGTGCCATCAGTGAGTCGCCGGGGATGGGGGATGGCTACACCTTC.

The rearrangement uses TRBV10-1 and TRBJ2-1; no firm D call. CDR1 and CDR2 from the germline V gene are WNHNN and SYGVQD (reference sequence). Trimming left V 1 base short and J 7 bases short, with 8 bases between. This CDR3 spans 13 amino acids. This CDR3 is CASSEYPRNEQFF. CDR3 DNA sequence: TGCGCCAGCAGTGAGTACCCCAGGAATGAGCAGTTCTTC.